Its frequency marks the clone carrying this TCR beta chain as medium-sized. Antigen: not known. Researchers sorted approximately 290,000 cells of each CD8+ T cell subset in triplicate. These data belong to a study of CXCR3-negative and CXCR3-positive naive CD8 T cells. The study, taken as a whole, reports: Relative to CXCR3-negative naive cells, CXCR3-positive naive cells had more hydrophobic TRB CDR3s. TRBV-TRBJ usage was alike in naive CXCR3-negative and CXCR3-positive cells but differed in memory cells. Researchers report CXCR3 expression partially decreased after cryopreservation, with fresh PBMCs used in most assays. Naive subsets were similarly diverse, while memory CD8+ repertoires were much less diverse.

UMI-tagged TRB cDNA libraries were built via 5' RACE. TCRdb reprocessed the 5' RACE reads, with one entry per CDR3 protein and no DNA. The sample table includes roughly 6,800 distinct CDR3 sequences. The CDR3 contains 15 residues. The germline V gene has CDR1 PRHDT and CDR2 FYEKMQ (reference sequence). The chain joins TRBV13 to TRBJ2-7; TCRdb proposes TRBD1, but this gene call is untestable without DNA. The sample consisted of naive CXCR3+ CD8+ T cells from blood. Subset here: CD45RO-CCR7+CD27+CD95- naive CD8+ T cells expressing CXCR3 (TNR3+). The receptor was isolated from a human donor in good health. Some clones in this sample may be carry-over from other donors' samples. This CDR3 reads CASSLRDRSSYEQYF.